Listed below are T cell receptor beta chains from one sample, sequenced in a study of CD8+CD57+ T cells in acquired aplastic anemia. TCRdb re-derived calls from the reads in MiXCR, one entry per CDR3 protein. The sample consists of about 190,000 distinct CDR3 sequences, less than 65% of them appearing once. Sequenced: sorted CD4+, CD8+, or CD8+CD57+ T cells (not recorded which) from PBMCs. Receptors originate from a human donor in good health, serving as a control. Both conserved end residues are trimmed from each CDR3.

V,J,CDR3
TRBV15,TRBJ2-1,ATSRDLGGLHNEQF
TRBV7-9,TRBJ1-4,ASSLVPTNEKLF
TRBV12-3/TRBV12-4,TRBJ1-1,ASSLGLWGMGNTEAF
TRBV10-2,TRBJ2-5,ASNAGTAQETQY
TRBV2,TRBJ2-3,ASMLAGGWDTQY
TRBV7-3,TRBJ1-2,ASSSQGGTRYGYT
TRBV9,TRBJ2-3,ASSVPGTDTQY
TRBV25-1,TRBJ2-2,ASSVQGRDTGELF
TRBV29-1,TRBJ1-1,SVLGEGRANTEAF
TRBV10-1,TRBJ1-2,ASTKRALAGGGGYT
TRBV12-3/TRBV12-4,TRBJ1-6,ASSSDRGHNSPLH
TRBV7-3,TRBJ2-2,ASSRTSGNTGELF
TRBV2,TRBJ1-5,ASSDRDRSGQPQH
TRBV15,TRBJ2-1,ATSFGTPGGEQF
TRBV7-9,TRBJ1-2,ASSLAGTAAYYGYT
TRBV9,TRBJ1-3,ASSLGTPSSGNTIY
TRBV7-6,TRBJ2-3,ASSLVEGADTQY
TRBV7-2,TRBJ2-5,ASSLLTSGGLETQY
TRBV15,TRBJ1-5,ATSRGGGEGQPQH
TRBV2,TRBJ1-3,ASRQDGNTIY
TRBV9,TRBJ2-5,ASSAPRGGLETQY
TRBV5-1,TRBJ1-2,ASRAGDVSNYGYT
TRBV24-1,TRBJ2-7,ATSESYEQY
TRBV12-3/TRBV12-4,TRBJ1-2,ASSQDINYGYT
TRBV7-2,TRBJ1-5,ASSSDGQPQH
TRBV10-1,TRBJ2-7,ASSWTGGPGDEQY
TRBV2,TRBJ1-2,ASTSMGANYGYT
TRBV10-2,TRBJ1-6,ASNAGTGDSPLH
TRBV5-1,TRBJ1-1,ASSGQGRMNTEAF
TRBV15,TRBJ1-1,ATSRDTDTEAF
TRBV5-4,TRBJ2-2,ASSLGGGWDTGELF
TRBV7-9,TRBJ2-5,ASSLEALGAQETQY
TRBV4-1,TRBJ2-7,ASSNAGTGVSYEQY
TRBV7-9,TRBJ1-4,ASSLDRGDEKLF
TRBV6-6,TRBJ2-5,ASAGAGETQY
TRBV20-1,TRBJ2-7,SADDGYEEQY
TRBV19,TRBJ1-6,ASNDRGRVSPLH
TRBV28,TRBJ1-2,ASSLPEGGYT
TRBV29-1,TRBJ1-2,SVSDRDYGYT
TRBV6-1,TRBJ2-5,ASTSPDRGETQY
TRBV7-2,TRBJ1-1,ASSLVRQFDMNTEAF
TRBV11-3,TRBJ2-2,ASSLAGELF
TRBV2,TRBJ1-4,ASSNRGYNEKLF
TRBV10-2,TRBJ2-7,ASNAGTGSYYEQY
TRBV28,TRBJ1-2,ASSPGQTYGYT
TRBV5-1,TRBJ2-3,ASGLDRGGPPDTQY
TRBV10-3,TRBJ2-7,ATRREDTYEQY
TRBV30,TRBJ2-2,AWKTGIPTGELF
TRBV19,TRBJ1-1,ASKTTGGGNTEAF
TRBV30,TRBJ1-4,AGGQFHEKLV
TRBV20-1,TRBJ2-2,SAYRTGELF
TRBV15,TRBJ1-2,ATSRVRGVYGYT
TRBV7-3,TRBJ2-5,ASSLASGGAEETQY